These 17 T cell receptor beta chains originate from one sample sequenced in a study of T cell repertoires in cytomegalovirus infection. MiXCR was run by TCRdb on the reads, yielding one entry per CDR3 protein. The data contain 400,000 to 600,000 distinct CDR3 sequences, about 39% of them singletons. The antigens these receptors bind are not known. The sequencing used cultured PBMCs, collected from culture after CMV antigen stimulation. The receptors were gathered from a human donor in good health (CMV status not recorded). Some clones in this sample may be carry-over from other donors' samples.

This rearrangement joins TRBV6-2 or TRBV6-3 to TRBJ1-5; D unresolved. The germline V and J ends were trimmed by 6 bases and 4 bases, with 13 bases remaining between them. The CDR3 has 14 residues. The germline CDR1 and CDR2 sequences are MNHEY and SVGEGT. The CDR3 region is CASSHSWKNQPQHF. The CDR3 DNA follows: TGTGCCAGCAGCCACTCGTGGAAAAATCAGCCCCAGCATTTT.

This chain links TRBV7-4 with TRBJ1-6; TRBD1 is a possible D gene (5 bases). CDR3 length equals 16 residues. The V and J ends lost 5 bases and 7 bases respectively, with 18 bases between them. Per the germline V gene, CDR1 is SGHVT and CDR2 is SQSDAQ. Here the CDR3 reads CASSPRGLMGNSPLHF. The CDR3 DNA is TGTGCCAGCAGCCCTAGGGGCCTTATGGGGAATTCACCCCTCCACTTT.

The rearrangement links TRBV6-6 to TRBJ2-1; D perhaps matches TRBD2 (6 bases). Germline V gene sequence: CDR1 MNHNY, CDR2 SVGAGI (reference sequence). V was clipped by 1 base and J by 4 bases, with 11 bases between them. This CDR3 contains 15 residues. Here the CDR3 DNA reads TGTGCCAGCAGTTACTTTGCGGGGCAGTACAATGAGCAGTTCTTC. Translated: CASSYFAGQYNEQFF.

This chain joins TRBV7-4 and TRBJ2-7; D may be TRBD1 (5 bases). The CDR3 is 16 residues long. Germline V CDR1 and CDR2: SGHVT, SQSDAQ. Trimming took off 4 bases at V and 3 bases at J, with 19 bases between the two ends. DNA for the CDR3: TGTGCCAGCAGCTCACGACCGGACGGACACGGCTACGAGCAGTACTTC. Its protein is CASSSRPDGHGYEQYF.

This sequence joins TRBV27 and TRBJ1-4, with D perhaps matching TRBD1 (6 bases). CDR3 length equals 13 residues. From germline, CDR1 is MNHEY and CDR2 SMNVEV (reference sequence). Trimming shortened V by 11 bases and J by 8 bases, and 18 bases separated the two germline ends. DNA for the CDR3: TGTGCCTCCCAGAACAGGGTTAGCGAAAAACTGTTTTTT. Protein product: CASQNRVSEKLFF.

This clonotype has just a few counts. The rearrangement links TRBV6-1 to TRBJ1-1; D gene uncertain. CDR1 and CDR2 from the germline V gene are MNHNS and SASEGT. Trimming stripped 6 bases from V and 7 bases from J, with 15 bases between. The CDR3 runs to 13 residues. CDR3 DNA: TGTGCCAGCAGCCGCTCCAAACTATTTGAAGCTTTCTTT. Its protein product is CASSRSKLFEAFF.

This clonotype was seen only a few times. The rearrangement links TRBV7-9 to TRBJ1-6; 9 bases match TRBD1. The germline gives CDR1 SEHNR, CDR2 FQNEAQ (reference sequence). CDR3 length equals 15 residues. With 5 bases clipped from V and 10 bases from J, the junction kept 9 bases outside the gene matches. The CDR3 coding sequence is TGTGCCAGCAGCCCCCCGGGACAGGGACGCTCACCCCTCCACTTT. Translated: CASSPPGQGRSPLHF.

V usage is TRBV7-6 and J usage is TRBJ2-1; perhaps TRBD2 as D (6 bases). V was pared by 5 bases and J by 4 bases, with 15 bases between. Germline V CDR1 and CDR2: SGHVS, FNYEAQ. The CDR3 contains 15 residues. As DNA, the CDR3 is TGTGCCAGCAGCAGGCGGGACTCCCCTTACAATGAGCAGTTCTTC. Amino acids: CASSRRDSPYNEQFF.

This clonotype was seen ten or more times. V is TRBV12-3 or TRBV12-4 and J is TRBJ2-7; possible D gene TRBD1, 5 bases. This CDR3 has 11 residues. The V and J ends lost 5 bases and 4 bases respectively, with 6 bases between them. CDR3: CASSQGYEQYF. CDR3 bases: TGTGCCAGCAGTCAGGGATACGAGCAGTACTTC.

V usage is TRBV20-1 and J usage is TRBJ2-3, with 7 bases lining up with TRBD2. In germline, CDR1 is DFQATT, CDR2 SNEGSKA (reference sequence). V lost 5 bases and J lost 3; bases outside the gene matches: 8. The CDR3 spans 14 residues. The DNA of the CDR3 is TGCAGTGCTTGGAGGGAGGGATTAACAGATACGCAGTATTTT. Residues: CSAWREGLTDTQYF.

This clonotype was observed a few times. The chain is built from TRBV6-1 and TRBJ1-4; D is uncertain. The ends were cut back, 2 bases at V and 15 bases at J, with 19 bases in the middle. The CDR3 length is 14 residues. From germline, CDR1 is MNHNS and CDR2 SASEGT. The CDR3 region has the DNA TGTGCCAGCAGTGAATGGCCGTTGGCAAGGCGGTTGTTTTTT. Residues: CASSEWPLARRLFF.

The chain uses TRBV12-3 or TRBV12-4 and TRBJ2-5; 9 nucleotides align to TRBD1. The junction had 19 bases not matched to a gene; V was cut back by 2 bases and J by 3 bases. This CDR3 comprises 20 residues. The CDR3: CASSLTQGTGQYGRKETQYF. The DNA of the CDR3 is TGTGCCAGCAGTTTAACTCAGGGGACAGGGCAGTATGGAAGGAAAGAGACCCAGTACTTC.

This chain uses TRBV7-2 with TRBJ2-3; 11 positions agree with TRBD2. J was trimmed by 6 bases and V by 4 bases; bases with no gene match: 18. Per the germline V gene, CDR1 is SGHTA and CDR2 is FQGNSA. The length of the CDR3 is 19 residues. CDR3 sequence (DNA): TGTGCCAGCAGCTCCCCCGGGGTAGCGGGAGGGCCGGGGCGGGATACGCAGTATTTT. Protein: CASSSPGVAGGPGRDTQYF.

This clonotype occurred a few times. As DNA, the CDR3 is TGTGCCAGCAGCTTGCCCTTTATGGGGGGGAAAGAGACCCAGTACTTC. This sequence encodes CASSLPFMGGKETQYF. The V and J genes are TRBV7-2 and TRBJ2-5; 7 nucleotides match TRBD2. The CDR3 has 16 amino acids. Germline V gene sequence: CDR1 SGHTA, CDR2 FQGNSA. V lost 3 bases and J lost 3; bases outside the gene matches: 10.

The rearrangement joins TRBV7-8 to TRBJ2-7; D ambiguous. The V gene lost 6 bases and the J gene lost 2 bases, with 5 bases spanning the gap. The CDR3 loop spans 11 amino acids. Germline V gene sequence: CDR1 SGHVS, CDR2 FQNEAQ. The CDR3 loop is CASSHTYEQYF. The CDR3 region has the DNA TGTGCCAGCAGTCACACCTACGAGCAGTACTTC.

This clonotype turned up a few times. The chain recombines TRBV20-1 with TRBJ2-3; 7 positions match TRBD1. V shed 5 bases, J shed 2 bases, and the junction held 16 bases outside the gene matches. This CDR3 is built from 17 residues. From germline, CDR1 is DFQATT and CDR2 SNEGSKA (reference sequence). The CDR3 DNA reads as TGCAGTGCTGATGACACCCTACGGGACAGAATCACAGATACGCAGTATTTT. Amino acids: CSADDTLRDRITDTQYF.

The rearrangement uses TRBV6-2 or TRBV6-3 and TRBJ2-5; 14 positions agree with TRBD2. V shed 5 bases and J 1 base; nucleotides not matched to a gene: 3. Per the germline V gene, CDR1 is MNHEY and CDR2 is SVGEGT. This CDR3 region has 16 residues. The CDR3 DNA follows: TGTGCCAGCAGTGGGGGGACTAGCGGGGGCCAAGAGACCCAGTACTTC. This codes for CASSGGTSGGQETQYF.